This TCR beta chain was profiled in a study of regulatory T cells in long-lasting Graves disease. Study results and limitations: Accuracy may have been reduced by the small sample size. Clonotypes that were public and shared totalled fewer than 3,500 in persistent patients versus roughly 1,000 in new patients. The study found lower TCR diversity in persistent Graves' patients than in newly diagnosed ones.

Germline CDR1 is SNHLY and CDR2 is FYNNEI. V was shortened by 4 bases and J by 1 base, with 14 bases between the two germline ends. The CDR3 length is 15 residues. Time point indicated: newly diagnosed GD, antithyroid drugs for less than 3 months. Extracted RNA from PBMCs served as the source of the TCR library. According to the study, TCR beta libraries were built with iRepertoire HTBI primers and CDR3-region Arm-PCR. MiXCR, run by TCRdb on the multiplex PCR reads, gives a single entry per CDR3 protein. The sample lists around 450,000 distinct CDR3 sequences, 15% occurring once. This clonotype was seen at least ten times. The target antigen is unknown. Separately, the same data were catalogued under a study of T cells in Graves' hyperthyroidism and ophthalmopathy. From that study: Classification by a 13 V-J model distinguished ophthalmopathy from stable hyperthyroidism.

The sequence was collected from a woman in her thirties with Graves disease. The sequences come from peripheral blood mononuclear cells (PBMCs), collected at new diagnosis, from a patient treated with antithyroid drugs. The chain employs TRBV2 and TRBJ2-7; D is perhaps TRBD1 (6 bases). The CDR3 protein is CASSVGTGRSYEQYF. The DNA for the CDR3 is TGTGCCAGCAGTGTAGGAACAGGGAGATCCTACGAGCAGTACTTC.